The 9 T cell receptor beta chains given below trace back to one sample, sequenced in a study of shared clonotypes between healthy human individuals. Assay: immunoSEQ multiplex PCR; the TCRdb copy retains only in-frame clones and omits some. Altogether about 2,500,000 clones are present, more than 90% being singletons, with the ten largest covering around 0.14%. Sequenced material: naive CD4+ T cells sorted from blood. Noted subset: CD45RA+ positively selected. All receptors derive from a man between 18 and 29 years old in good health.

The chain joins TRBV30 to TRBJ2-2; tentatively, D is TRBD1 (6 bases). With 2 bases removed from V and 6 bases from J, the gap between germline ends came to 10 bases. Germline CDR1 reads GTSNPN; CDR2 reads SVGIG (reference sequence). The CDR3 covers 13 residues. The CDR3 region is CAWSTRGSGELFF. The CDR3, as DNA: TGTGCCTGGAGTACCAGGGGCTCCGGGGAGCTGTTTTTT. The full variable domain, rest sourced from reference TRBV30 and TRBJ2-2, is SQTIHQWPATLVQPVGSPLSLECTVEGTSNPNLYWYRQAAGRGLQLLFYSVGIGQISSEVPQNLSASRPQDRQFILSSKKLLLSDSGFYLCAWSTRGSGELFFGEGSRLTVL.

The J gene is TRBJ1-5, the V gene TRBV30; D gene uncertain. V was trimmed by 3 bases and J by 6 bases, leaving 12 bases between them. Germline V gene data show CDR1 as GTSNPN and CDR2 as SVGIG (reference sequence). The CDR3 is 13 residues long. The DNA for the CDR3 is TGTGCCTGGAGGAGGGAGCCTGGTCAGCCCCAGCATTTT. Translated, it gives CAWRREPGQPQHF.

The rearrangement links TRBV7-3 to TRBJ2-1, with 9 bases that match TRBD1. CDR1 is SGHTA, CDR2 FQGTGA, per germline. The CDR3 consists of 16 residues. After removal of 1 base from V and 8 bases from J, the junction contained 9 bases not matched to a gene. The CDR3 DNA reads as TGTGCCAGCAGCTTAATCCGACAGGGGGAGGGCGATGAGCAGTTCTTC. Its protein is CASSLIRQGEGDEQFF.

The genes are TRBV5-6 and TRBJ2-1; D tentatively reads TRBD1 or TRBD2 (6 bases each). With 4 bases removed from V and 0 bases from J, the gap between germline ends came to 17 bases. Per germline, CDR1 SGHDT and CDR2 YYEEEE. This CDR3 contains 17 residues. CDR3 protein: CASSLGPPGASYNEQFF. As DNA, the CDR3 is TGTGCCAGCAGCCTAGGCCCCCCGGGGGCCTCCTACAATGAGCAGTTCTTC.

The chain has TRBV19 and TRBJ2-3; 8 nucleotides align to TRBD1. The V gene's germline CDR1 is LNHDA and CDR2 SQIVND (reference sequence). V shed 5 bases and J 5 bases; nucleotides not matched to a gene: 6. The CDR3 consists of 14 residues. The CDR3 sequence is CASSPGQVIDTQYF. The CDR3 region has the DNA TGTGCCAGTAGTCCGGGACAGGTGATAGATACGCAGTATTTT.

The chain employs TRBV5-5 and TRBJ2-5, with 7 positions matching TRBD1. The CDR3 loop spans 15 amino acids. The junction had 12 bases not matched to a gene; V was cut back by 6 bases and J by 4 bases. The germline V gene encodes CDR1 SGHKS and CDR2 YYEKEE (reference sequence). CDR3 sequence: CASTIPGTARETQYF. Written as DNA, the CDR3 is TGTGCCAGCACCATCCCTGGGACAGCCCGAGAGACCCAGTACTTC.

The V call is TRBV5-1, the J call TRBJ2-2, with 10 positions matching TRBD2. This CDR3 has 16 residues. V trimming: 5 bases; J trimming: 0 bases; junction bases outside the gene matches: 4. Germline lookup yields CDR1 SGHRS and CDR2 YFSETQ. The CDR3 protein is CASRRTSGTNTGELFF. The CDR3 coding sequence is TGCGCCAGCAGGCGAACTAGCGGGACGAACACCGGGGAGCTGTTTTTT.

The V call is TRBV27, the J call TRBJ2-7; the match to TRBD1 covers 10 bases. The V segment lost 6 bases and the J segment 3 bases; nucleotides outside the gene matches: 8. The germline V gene encodes CDR1 MNHEY and CDR2 SMNVEV (reference sequence). The CDR3 totals 15 residues. This CDR3 is CASSRKDRGGYEQYF. The CDR3 DNA reads TGTGCCAGCAGCCGCAAGGACAGGGGGGGCTACGAGCAGTACTTC.

This chain links TRBV4-1 with TRBJ1-3; D is unresolved. Germline V CDR1 and CDR2: MGHRA, YSYEKL. The CDR3 consists of 15 residues. V dropped 7 bases and J dropped 1 base, with 14 bases sitting between them. The CDR3 reads CASTRTGDSGNTIYF. CDR3 sequence (DNA): TGCGCCAGCACCCGAACCGGGGATTCTGGAAACACCATATATTTT.